The clone carrying this TCR beta chain was seen a few times. The antigen is unknown. Russia was home to the donors, healthy Caucasian individuals aged about 6 to 90. The entry originates in a study of blood T cells in healthy people across ages. Findings and caveats of the study: Lack of knowledge of donor CMV status possibly confounded expanded clonotype changes. With age, beta diversity per million T cells declined roughly linearly, significantly by over 35.

After removal of 4 bases from V and 10 bases from J, the junction contained 10 bases not matched to a gene. CDR3 length equals 15 residues. The germline gives CDR1 MNHNS, CDR2 SASEGT. A J-beta primer mix and a sample-barcoded 5' primer were used in a second PCR of roughly 6 to 11 cycles. TCRdb re-called the 5' RACE reads with MiXCR, one entry per CDR3 protein. The table includes under 800,000 distinct CDR3 sequences, 43% detected once. The chain has TRBV6-1 and TRBJ1-6, with 7 bases aligning to TRBD1. The sequence came from an older woman in good health. Sample: blood. CDR3 nucleotide sequence: TGTGCCAGCAGTGTAACCGACAGGGTCGGATCACCCCTCCACTTT. Its translation is CASSVTDRVGSPLHF.